The 24 T cell receptor beta chains below come from one sample, sequenced in a study of blood T cell repertoires in COVID-19. Measured with immunoSEQ multiplex PCR; TCRdb has only the in-frame clones, and not every one. The sample has about 65,000 clones; 81% are singletons. The sample comprised peripheral blood. The receptors stem from an elderly man with acute or convalescent COVID-19.

V usage is TRBV7-2 and J usage is TRBJ1-1; D not resolved. CDR3 length: 15 residues. The V and J ends lost 0 bases and 0 bases respectively, with 8 bases between them. Germline values: CDR1 SGHTA, CDR2 FQGNSA. The CDR3 protein is CASSLAIGMNTEAFF. The CDR3 nucleotides are TGTGCCAGCAGCTTAGCGATCGGGATGAACACTGAAGCTTTCTTT.

The chain combines TRBV5-1 with TRBJ1-1; D not certain. Germline V CDR1 and CDR2: SGHRS, YFSETQ. The CDR3 length is 15 residues. V dropped 7 bases and J dropped 4 bases, with 20 bases sitting between them. This CDR3 reads CASGGWGGSGTEAFF. CDR3 DNA: TGCGCCAGCGGAGGCTGGGGTGGTTCGGGCACTGAAGCTTTCTTT.

The chain uses TRBV9 and TRBJ1-6; 10 nucleotides align to TRBD1. CDR3 length: 16 residues. After removal of 0 bases from V and 8 bases from J, the junction contained 5 bases not matched to a gene. In germline, CDR1 is SGDLS, CDR2 YYNGEE. CDR3 sequence reads: CASSVDSGQGHSPLHF. CDR3 in DNA: TGTGCCAGCAGCGTAGATTCGGGACAGGGGCATTCACCCCTCCACTTT.

The chain carries TRBV21-1 and TRBJ2-5; the DNA was not used to check the table's D call, TRBD1. TRBV21-1 is an annotated pseudogene. The CDR3 totals 14 residues. The CDR3 protein is CASSKTGRQETQYF. The DNA of the CDR3 is TGTGCCAGCAGCAAAACAGGGCGACAAGAGACCCAGTACTTC.

The V call is TRBV6-5, the J call TRBJ1-1; 7 bases are a match to TRBD1. The CDR3 totals 15 residues. The J segment lost 0 bases and the V segment lost 6 bases, leaving 7 bases of the junction unmatched. The germline gives CDR1 MNHEY, CDR2 SVGAGI. CDR3 loop: CASRLQGRVNTEAFF. The CDR3 DNA sequence: TGTGCCAGCAGGCTACAGGGGAGAGTGAACACTGAAGCTTTCTTT.

The J gene is TRBJ2-6, the V gene TRBV19, with unresolved D. Germline-derived CDR1 and CDR2 are LNHDA and SQIVND (reference sequence). The CDR3 is 12 amino acids. DNA of the CDR3: TGTGCTTCCACCACAGGGGCCAACGTCCTGACTTTC. Residues: CASTTGANVLTF. Together with reference TRBV19 and TRBJ2-6, the CDR3 gives the full variable domain: DGGITQSPKYLFRKEGQNVTLSCEQNLNHDAMYWYRQDPGQGLRLIYYSQIVNDFQKGDIAEGYSVSREKKESFPLTVTSAQKNPTAFYLCASTTGANVLTFGAGSRLTVL.

The chain combines TRBV11-2 with TRBJ1-1; TRBD1 agrees at 7 bases. The CDR3 extends over 15 amino acids. Germline V gene lookup returns CDR1 SGHAT and CDR2 FQNNGV. Trimming at V came to 3 bases and at J to 1 base, leaving 5 bases not matched to a gene. The CDR3 loop reads CASSLTGLPNTEAFF. Written as DNA, the CDR3 is TGTGCCAGCAGCTTGACAGGGCTACCGAACACTGAAGCTTTCTTT.

The V gene is TRBV12-5, the J gene TRBJ1-2; the match to TRBD1 covers 7 bases. This CDR3 has 13 residues. Germline CDR1 LGHNT, CDR2 FRNRAP. Germline trimming cut 6 bases from V and 7 bases from J; bases unmatched to any gene: 8. The CDR3 region has the DNA TGTGCTAGTGGCAGGGACAGCGCTACTGGCTACACCTTC. Its protein is CASGRDSATGYTF.

V and J are TRBV18 and TRBJ1-6; D is unclear. Trimming stripped 3 bases from V and 8 bases from J, with 11 bases between. The CDR3 is made up of 14 amino acids. Germline V gene data show CDR1 as KGHSH and CDR2 as LQKENI. The CDR3 here is CASSPAGGDSPLHF. The CDR3 DNA sequence: TGTGCCAGCTCACCCGCCGGAGGAGATTCACCCCTCCACTTT.

The chain carries TRBV10-2 and TRBJ1-1; the match to TRBD1 covers 7 bases. V lost 8 bases and J lost 2; bases outside the gene matches: 8. CDR1 WSHSY and CDR2 SAAADI come from the germline V gene. The CDR3 covers 14 residues. The CDR3 protein is CASVKQGFNTEAFF. The CDR3 DNA sequence: TGCGCCAGCGTCAAACAGGGGTTCAACACTGAAGCTTTCTTT.

The rearrangement joins TRBV19 to TRBJ1-1; tentative D call: TRBD1 (5 bases). The CDR3 spans 14 residues. Germline CDR1 LNHDA, CDR2 SQIVND (reference sequence). Trimming cost V 10 bases and J 4 bases, with 19 bases left between them. The CDR3 bases are TGTGCCACTCTAGGTCGTAGGGGCGGCACTGAAGCTTTCTTT. This translates into CATLGRRGGTEAFF.

The genes are TRBV7-2 and TRBJ2-1; 9 positions agree with TRBD2. The CDR3 loop spans 16 amino acids. After removal of 3 bases from V and 0 bases from J, the junction contained 3 bases not matched to a gene. Germline V gene sequence: CDR1 SGHTA, CDR2 FQGNSA. The CDR3 DNA sequence: TGTGCCAGCAGCTTCAAGCGGGGGGTCTCCTACAATGAGCAGTTCTTC. It is translated as CASSFKRGVSYNEQFF.

This chain uses TRBV3-1 (or the pseudogene TRBV3-2) with TRBJ2-2; 9 nucleotides agree with TRBD1. The V segment lost 8 bases and the J segment 0 bases; nucleotides outside the gene matches: 4. The CDR3 length is 15 residues. CDR1 LGHDT and CDR2 YNNKEL come from the germline V gene (reference sequence). CDR3 protein: CASGQGSANTGELFF. For the CDR3, the DNA is TGTGCCAGCGGACAGGGGAGCGCGAACACCGGGGAGCTGTTTTTT.

The chain is built from TRBV24-1 and TRBJ1-2; TRBD1 matches 9 bases. The germline V gene encodes CDR1 KGHDR and CDR2 SFDVKD. With 4 bases clipped from V and 7 bases from J, the junction kept 3 bases outside the gene matches. This CDR3 is built from 13 residues. CDR3 nucleotide sequence: TGTGCCACCAGTGACGGGACAGGGTTTGGCTACACCTTC. Protein sequence: CATSDGTGFGYTF.

This clone was recorded a few times. The gene calls are TRBV5-1 and TRBJ1-1; D unresolved. From germline, CDR1 is SGHRS and CDR2 YFSETQ. This CDR3 has 14 residues. The V end lost 4 bases, the J end lost 0 bases, and 10 bases lay between the germline ends. CDR3 amino acids: CASSESEMNTEAFF. DNA of the CDR3: TGCGCCAGCAGCGAAAGCGAAATGAACACTGAAGCTTTCTTT.

The rearrangement uses TRBV5-1 and TRBJ1-2, with 8 positions matching TRBD1. The CDR3 is 16 amino acids. The J segment lost 6 bases and the V segment lost 4 bases, leaving 14 bases of the junction unmatched. Germline V gene sequence: CDR1 SGHRS, CDR2 YFSETQ. The CDR3 reads CASSLLTGVKQHGYTF. The CDR3 region has the DNA TGCGCCAGCAGCCTCTTGACAGGGGTAAAACAGCATGGCTACACCTTC.

This clone has a handful of counts. The J gene is TRBJ1-1, the V gene TRBV12-3 or TRBV12-4; TRBD1 might be the D (6 bases). This CDR3 spans 12 amino acids. V lost 5 bases to trimming and J lost 10 bases, with 14 bases between them. For the CDR3, the DNA is TGTGCCAGCAGTATTACAGGGAGAGGAGCTTTCTTT. Residues: CASSITGRGAFF.

The DNA for the CDR3 is TGTGCCAGCAGCCCCACTACAGGGAACTATGGCTACACCTTC. It codes for CASSPTTGNYGYTF. The rearrangement links TRBV5-4 to TRBJ1-2, with D perhaps matching TRBD1 (6 bases). CDR3 length: 14 amino acids. The germline V gene encodes CDR1 SGHNT and CDR2 YYREEE (reference sequence). V lost 4 bases and J lost 2, with 12 bases in between.

The chain couples TRBV2 to TRBJ1-5; 9 bases agree with TRBD1. The CDR3 spans 15 residues. CDR1 SNHLY and CDR2 FYNNEI come from the germline V gene. The J segment lost 5 bases and the V segment lost 6 bases, leaving 8 bases of the junction unmatched. The CDR3 loop reads CASRGGQGPYQPQHF. The CDR3 nucleotides read TGTGCCAGCAGGGGGGGACAGGGTCCGTATCAGCCCCAGCATTTT.

This clone turned up a few times. This chain uses TRBV13 with TRBJ2-7; D not resolved. V lost 0 bases to trimming and J lost 0 bases, with 9 bases between them. This CDR3 spans 15 amino acids. CDR1 and CDR2 from the germline V gene are PRHDT and FYEKMQ (reference sequence). Here the CDR3 reads CASSLGPQDSYEQYF. CDR3 DNA: TGTGCCAGCAGCTTAGGCCCCCAGGACTCCTACGAGCAGTACTTC.

The chain uses TRBV2 and TRBJ2-1; D possibly corresponds to TRBD2 (6 bases). Trimming took off 6 bases at V and 8 bases at J, with 17 bases between the two ends. Germline V lookup: CDR1 SNHLY, CDR2 FYNNEI. The CDR3 is made up of 14 amino acids. The CDR3 reads CASSLRDFGHEQFF. The CDR3, as DNA: TGTGCCAGCAGCCTCCGGGACTTTGGACATGAGCAGTTCTTC.

The chain has TRBV7-8 and TRBJ2-1; possible D gene TRBD2, 6 bases. Looked up from germline, CDR1 is SGHVS and CDR2 is FQNEAQ. The CDR3 loop spans 12 amino acids. V shed 5 bases and J shed 9 bases, with 11 bases lying between them. For the CDR3, the DNA is TGTGCCAGCAGCCAGCGGGTTCGTGAGCAGTTCTTC. Translated, it gives CASSQRVREQFF.

With respect to this clone: Because the CDR3's place on the DNA is in doubt, the DNA is left out and the CDR3 is given as listed by TCRdb. This chain connects TRBV5-1 to TRBJ2-5; no DNA check was done on the table's D call, TRBD1. Germline CDR1 is SGHRS and CDR2 is YFSETQ. The length of the CDR3 is 17 amino acids, counting both ends. CDR3 sequence: CASSAGQGGYFGETQYF.

The table lists this clone with many counts. The chain recombines TRBV4-1 with TRBJ1-2; a weak D match, TRBD1 (5 bases). The V end was cut by 0 bases, the J end by 3 bases, with 8 bases between. The CDR3 sequence is 14 residues long. The germline CDR1 and CDR2 sequences are MGHRA and YSYEKL. As DNA, the CDR3 is TGCGCCAGCAGCCAAGACCGGGGGTACTATGGCTACACCTTC. Protein sequence: CASSQDRGYYGYTF.